The TCR beta chain described here comes from a study of T cell responses to AZD1222 COVID-19 vaccine. General study findings and limits: A mostly white British donor set with more females was recruited, and clonal diversity was possibly underestimated.

Trimming pared 6 bases from V and 4 bases from J, leaving 13 bases between. This CDR3 is 14 amino acids long. Looked up from germline, CDR1 is MDHEN and CDR2 is SYDVKM. Assay: immunoSEQ multiplex PCR; the TCRdb copy retains only in-frame clones and omits some. The repertoire holds some 100,000 clones, with about 86% as singletons. This clone was seen only once. Its antigen is not identified. The receptor was derived from an adult in good health. The chain recombines TRBV28 with TRBJ1-3, with a weak D call TRBD1 (6 bases). Sequenced here: peripheral blood, sampled on day 0 of AZD1222 vaccination. The CDR3 reads CASRPGQGGNTIYF. DNA for the CDR3: TGTGCCAGCAGACCGGGACAAGGAGGAAACACCATATATTTT.